The 27 T cell receptor beta chains presented below share a single source sample, sequenced in a study of blood T cell repertoires in COVID-19 (dated by TCRdb to the early 2020s). Receptors were amplified or captured by the immunoSEQ multiplex PCR assay. TCRdb holds this immuneACCESS table with in-frame rearrangements only. Some clones are missing; in checked studies, unresolved V genes explain under half, and the rest has no known cause. The sample data list 85,000 to 120,000 clones, and about 82% of these were observed just once. Clones ranked in the top ten supply 5% to 7.5% of the sample. What was sequenced was peripheral blood. These receptors all come from an elderly man with COVID-19, enrolled during active disease.

This clone showed up just a few times. The gene calls are TRBV5-1 and TRBJ1-2, with 11 bases that match TRBD1. CDR1 is SGHRS, CDR2 YFSETQ, per germline. The CDR3 totals 17 residues. J gave up 4 bases and V 3 bases, and 11 bases lay outside the gene matches. CDR3 residues: CASSWSPGGTGGYGYTF. The CDR3 nucleotides read TGCGCCAGCAGCTGGTCTCCCGGGGGGACAGGGGGCTATGGCTACACCTTC.

DNA of the CDR3: TGTGCCAGCAGCCTAATGGCCACAGCCTCTTATAGCAATCAGCCCCAGCATTTT. It codes for CASSLMATASYSNQPQHF. This sequence joins TRBV5-5 and TRBJ1-5; D remains unclear. With 4 bases removed from V and 0 bases from J, the gap between germline ends came to 20 bases. The germline gives CDR1 SGHKS, CDR2 YYEKEE (reference sequence). CDR3 length: 18 residues. The whole variable domain, remainder taken from reference TRBV5-5 and TRBJ1-5, is DAGVTQSPTHLIKTRGQQVTLRCSPISGHKSVSWYQQVLGQGPQFIFQYYEKEERGRGNFPDRFSARQFPNYSSELNVNALLLGDSALYLCASSLMATASYSNQPQHFGDGTRLSIL.

The V and J genes are TRBV3-1 (or the pseudogene TRBV3-2) and TRBJ2-5; D remains unclear. Germline CDR1 reads LGHDT; CDR2 reads YNNKEL (reference sequence). This CDR3 contains 14 residues. V gave up 0 bases and J gave up 5 bases, with 10 bases separating them. In DNA form, the CDR3 reads TGTGCCAGCAGCCAAGATCCAGCGTCGGAGACCCAGTACTTC. Translating it yields CASSQDPASETQYF.

The chain is built from TRBV11-2 and TRBJ2-7; weak D call: TRBD1 (6 bases). CDR3 length equals 14 residues. Germline V CDR1 and CDR2: SGHAT, FQNNGV. The V end was cut by 0 bases, the J end by 5 bases, with 11 bases between. The CDR3 is CASSLDRGGHEQYF. The CDR3, as DNA: TGTGCCAGCAGCTTAGATCGTGGGGGCCACGAGCAGTACTTC.

This clone has just a few counts. Written as DNA, the CDR3 is TGCAGCGCACTGGGACAAAACCAAGAGACCCAGTACTTC. It translates to CSALGQNQETQYF. The chain combines TRBV29-1 with TRBJ2-5, with D maybe TRBD1 (6 bases). The germline V gene encodes CDR1 SQVTM and CDR2 ANQGSEA. Deletions cut 7 bases from V and 0 bases from J, with 12 bases between. This CDR3 is 13 amino acids long.

The V and J genes are TRBV12-3 or TRBV12-4 and TRBJ2-3; no firm D call. Trimming cost V 7 bases and J 6 bases, with 8 bases left between them. CDR3 length equals 11 residues. The chain's CDR3 is CASTSFDTQYF. DNA of the CDR3: TGTGCCAGCACCTCGTTCGATACGCAGTATTTT.

The table lists this clone with a count of one. The genes are TRBV7-3 and TRBJ1-5; 12 bases fit TRBD1. The length of the CDR3 is 18 residues. Looked up from germline, CDR1 is SGHTA and CDR2 is FQGTGA. J lost 5 bases, V lost 5 bases, and 13 bases had no gene match. DNA of the CDR3: TGTGCCAGCAGCCAACTACCGGGACAGGGGGCGGTTTATCAGCCCCAGCATTTT. Amino acids: CASSQLPGQGAVYQPQHF.

The chain is built from TRBV3-1 (or the pseudogene TRBV3-2) and TRBJ1-2; D gene ambiguous. Germline V CDR1 and CDR2: LGHDT, YNNKEL (reference sequence). V lost 3 bases, J lost 5 bases, and 10 bases lay in between. CDR3 length: 13 amino acids. The CDR3 DNA follows: TGTGCCAGCAGCCATGCGGAGTTATATGGCTACACCTTC. Translation: CASSHAELYGYTF.

This clone was seen only a few times. The CDR3 nucleotides read TGTGCCAGCAGAAGGGGACTAGCGGGAACCACCGGGGAGCTGTTTTTT. It encodes CASRRGLAGTTGELFF. The chain uses TRBV6-6 and TRBJ2-2; 13 nucleotides match TRBD2. The CDR3 covers 16 residues. V lost 6 bases and J lost 4; bases outside the gene matches: 5. Germline CDR1 is MNHNY and CDR2 is SVGAGI (reference sequence).

This clone was picked up one time. This rearrangement joins TRBV28 to TRBJ2-2; 8 bases are shared with TRBD2. This CDR3 comprises 15 residues. The germline V gene encodes CDR1 MDHEN and CDR2 SYDVKM. The V segment lost 7 bases and the J segment 1 base; nucleotides outside the gene matches: 5. The CDR3 sequence: CASTPGGENTGELFF. The CDR3 DNA sequence: TGTGCCAGCACCCCCGGGGGGGAGAACACCGGGGAGCTGTTTTTT. Together with reference TRBV28 and TRBJ2-2, the CDR3 gives the full variable domain: DVKVTQSSRYLVKRTGEKVFLECVQDMDHENMFWYRQDPGLGLRLIYFSYDVKMKEKGDIPEGYSVSREKKERFSLILESASTNQTSMYLCASTPGGENTGELFFGEGSRLTVL.

The gene calls are TRBV11-1 and TRBJ2-6, with a tentative D call TRBD1 (6 bases). The CDR3 is 15 residues long. Trimming cost V 5 bases and J 4 bases, with 12 bases left between them. Per the germline V gene, CDR1 is SGHAT and CDR2 is FQDESV (reference sequence). CDR3 sequence (DNA): TGTGCCAGCAGCCAACAGGGTAGCGGGGCCAACGTCCTGACTTTC. Its protein is CASSQQGSGANVLTF.

The chain joins TRBV3-1 (or the pseudogene TRBV3-2) to TRBJ1-1, with 11 bases aligning to TRBD1. The length of the CDR3 is 13 residues. Germline trimming cut 6 bases from V and 5 bases from J; bases unmatched to any gene: 2. CDR1 LGHDT and CDR2 YNNKEL come from the germline V gene (reference sequence). CDR3 sequence (DNA): TGTGCCAGCAGTCGGGACAGGGGGACTGAAGCTTTCTTT. Protein sequence: CASSRDRGTEAFF.

The V gene is TRBV6-6, the J gene TRBJ2-7, with D possibly matching TRBD1 (5 bases). The CDR3 is made up of 13 amino acids. The ends were cut back, 10 bases at V and 0 bases at J, with 13 bases in the middle. Germline CDR1 reads MNHNY; CDR2 reads SVGAGI (reference sequence). This CDR3 is CATQLDSSYEQYF. The CDR3 nucleotides are TGTGCCACCCAGCTTGACAGCTCCTACGAGCAGTACTTC.

This chain links TRBV7-3 with TRBJ2-3; TRBD1 matches at 9 bases. V trimming: 5 bases; J trimming: 3 bases; junction bases outside the gene matches: 6. Germline V gives CDR1 SGHTA, CDR2 FQGTGA. There are 15 residues in the CDR3. The CDR3 protein is CASSRDRVRTDTQYF. The DNA for the CDR3 is TGTGCCAGCAGCAGGGACAGGGTCAGGACAGATACGCAGTATTTT.

The genes are TRBV7-9 and TRBJ1-4; D gene ambiguous. Trimming removed 1 base from V and 8 bases from J, with 14 bases in between. Germline values: CDR1 SEHNR, CDR2 FQNEAQ (reference sequence). CDR3 length equals 15 residues. DNA of the CDR3: TGTGCCAGCAGCTTAGAAGGTTTCCGGGTCGAAAAACTGTTTTTT. Amino acid sequence: CASSLEGFRVEKLFF.

The chain links TRBV15 to TRBJ2-3; 11 bases fit TRBD2. CDR3 length equals 19 residues. CDR1 LNHNV and CDR2 YYDKDF come from the germline V gene (reference sequence). V trimming: 1 base; J trimming: 0 bases; junction bases outside the gene matches: 9. CDR3 amino acids: CATSRGGTSGSWSTDTQYF. CDR3 coding DNA: TGTGCCACCAGCAGAGGCGGTACTAGCGGGAGTTGGAGCACAGATACGCAGTATTTT. Complete variable domain (other parts from reference TRBV15 and TRBJ2-3): DAMVIQNPRYQVTQFGKPVTLSCSQTLNHNVMYWYQQKSSQAPKLLFHYYDKDFNNEADTPDNFQSRRPNTSFCFLDIRSPGLGDTAMYLCATSRGGTSGSWSTDTQYFGPGTRLTVL.

The V gene is TRBV20-1, the J gene TRBJ1-1, with 8 bases aligning to TRBD1. This CDR3 is built from 10 residues. Looked up from germline, CDR1 is DFQATT and CDR2 is SNEGSKA (reference sequence). V lost 7 bases and J lost 9; bases outside the gene matches: 4. Written as DNA, the CDR3 is TGCAGTGTCAGGACAGGGAAAGCTTTCTTT. Translating gives CSVRTGKAFF.

The CDR3 coding sequence is TGTGCCAGCAGCACTGACAGGAACACTGAAGCTTTCTTT. Protein product: CASSTDRNTEAFF. V is TRBV11-2 and J is TRBJ1-1; tentatively, D is TRBD1 (5 bases). Germline CDR1 SGHAT, CDR2 FQNNGV. Trimming shortened V by 5 bases and J by 1 base, and 8 bases separated the two germline ends. This CDR3 is built from 13 residues.

The V and J genes are TRBV5-1 and TRBJ1-1; D not certain. The CDR3 is 13 amino acids. Germline values: CDR1 SGHRS, CDR2 YFSETQ. V was shortened by 0 bases and J by 8 bases, with 11 bases between the two germline ends. For the CDR3, the DNA is TGCGCCAGCAGCTTGGAATCCGAGGAGGAAGCTTTCTTT. It translates to CASSLESEEEAFF.

The chain joins TRBV7-8 to TRBJ2-7, with D perhaps matching TRBD2 (7 bases). Trimming removed 7 bases at V and 5 bases at J, with 21 bases between. The CDR3 is made up of 15 amino acids. The germline V gene has CDR1 SGHVS and CDR2 FQNEAQ. The CDR3 region is CASTPGGQGVDEQYF. The CDR3 DNA sequence: TGTGCCAGCACCCCCGGGGGGCAGGGAGTCGACGAGCAGTACTTC.

The chain carries TRBV11-1 and TRBJ2-2, with 8 bases fitting TRBD1. Germline trimming cut 5 bases from V and 1 base from J; bases unmatched to any gene: 3. The CDR3 is 15 residues long. Germline CDR1 SGHAT, CDR2 FQDESV (reference sequence). The CDR3 region is CASSPDRENTGELFF. In DNA form, the CDR3 reads TGTGCCAGCAGCCCGGACAGGGAGAACACCGGGGAGCTGTTTTTT.

This clone was picked up a small number of times. The genes are TRBV30 and TRBJ2-7, with D maybe TRBD2 (5 bases). Germline loops: CDR1 GTSNPN, CDR2 SVGIG (reference sequence). The V end was cut by 2 bases, the J end by 7 bases, with 9 bases between. This CDR3 region has 11 residues. The DNA for the CDR3 is TGTGCCTGGAGTTGGGAGAGAGAGCAGTACTTC. As protein: CAWSWEREQYF. Combining the CDR3 with reference TRBV30 and TRBJ2-7 gives the whole variable domain SQTIHQWPATLVQPVGSPLSLECTVEGTSNPNLYWYRQAAGRGLQLLFYSVGIGQISSEVPQNLSASRPQDRQFILSSKKLLLSDSGFYLCAWSWEREQYFGPGTRLTVT.

This chain joins TRBV19 and TRBJ1-1; TRBD1 aligns across 7 bases. V lost 6 bases to trimming and J lost 3 bases; unmatched junction nucleotides: 10. The CDR3 extends over 15 amino acids. The germline gives CDR1 LNHDA, CDR2 SQIVND (reference sequence). Here the CDR3 reads CASSVSQGRDTEAFF. The CDR3, as DNA: TGTGCCAGTAGCGTATCACAGGGGAGAGACACTGAAGCTTTCTTT.

The V gene is TRBV19, the J gene TRBJ2-1, with 9 bases identical to TRBD2. Germline V gene lookup returns CDR1 LNHDA and CDR2 SQIVND (reference sequence). The CDR3 covers 15 residues. With 2 bases clipped from V and 6 bases from J, the junction kept 5 bases outside the gene matches. This CDR3 reads CASSIRAGGGNEQFF. DNA for the CDR3: TGTGCCAGTAGTATAAGGGCGGGAGGGGGCAATGAGCAGTTCTTC. The full variable domain, in which reference TRBV19 and TRBJ2-1 provide the parts outside the CDR3, is DGGITQSPKYLFRKEGQNVTLSCEQNLNHDAMYWYRQDPGQGLRLIYYSQIVNDFQKGDIAEGYSVSREKKESFPLTVTSAQKNPTAFYLCASSIRAGGGNEQFFGPGTRLTVL.

The chain links TRBV7-2 to TRBJ1-4; no definite D call. The CDR3 is made up of 13 amino acids. Germline CDR1 is SGHTA and CDR2 is FQGNSA. V was cut by 2 bases and J by 7 bases, with 8 bases left in between. The CDR3 loop reads CASSLTVREKLFF. The CDR3 region has the DNA TGTGCCAGCAGCTTAACCGTGCGTGAAAAACTGTTTTTT. Full variable domain (remainder filled in from reference TRBV7-2 and TRBJ1-4): GAGVSQSPSNKVTEKGKDVELRCDPISGHTALYWYRQSLGQGLEFLIYFQGNSAPDKSGLPSDRFSAERTGGSVSTLTIQRTQQEDSAVYLCASSLTVREKLFFGSGTQLSVL.

The rearrangement links TRBV10-3 to TRBJ2-7; 9 nucleotides line up with TRBD1. CDR3 length: 15 residues. The germline gives CDR1 ENHRY, CDR2 SYGVKD. V shed 7 bases and J 3 bases; nucleotides not matched to a gene: 10. The CDR3 bases are TGTGCCATCACCAGGGGACAGGGTTTAGGCTACGAGCAGTACTTC. Translation: CAITRGQGLGYEQYF.

This rearrangement joins TRBV7-2 to TRBJ1-2; D gene ambiguous. The V gene lost 5 bases and the J gene lost 8 bases, with 12 bases spanning the gap. This CDR3 has 12 residues. The germline V gene encodes CDR1 SGHTA and CDR2 FQGNSA. CDR3 nucleotides: TGTGCCAGCAGCCTCCCTCAGAAGGGCTACACCTTC. Residues: CASSLPQKGYTF.